The clone carrying this TCR beta chain has a handful of counts. The antigen is not known. Graft samples were processed, releasing intraepithelial and lamina propria lymphocytes. From germline, CDR1 is MNHEY and CDR2 SMNVEV (reference sequence). V was clipped by 5 bases and J by 5 bases; unmatched bases: 3. CDR3 length equals 13 residues. The sample originates from a study of graft-versus-host responses after intestinal transplantation. Study observations and caveats: Allografts from individuals with graft-donor T cell macrochimerism displayed high graft-versus-host to host-versus-graft clonal ratios. GvH clones were identified in recipient marrow, with some first appearing in ileum or blood. Maximum circulating GvH clone levels tracked with early post-transplant HvG decreases.

Sequencing was performed with immunoSEQ multiplex PCR; in TCRdb, only in-frame clones are kept and a portion is missing. The sample has fewer than 10,000 clones, about four fifths seen once. This specimen consisted of ileum tissue, obtained roughly 530 days after intestinal transplant. The chain carries TRBV27 and TRBJ2-7, with 10 bases identical to TRBD2. The TCR originated in a human patient who received an intestinal transplant, so some T cells may come from the graft donor. The CDR3 loop reads CASSLGLADEQYF. CDR3 nucleotide sequence: TGTGCCAGCAGTCTAGGACTAGCGGACGAGCAGTACTTC.